This is a list of T cell receptor beta chains from one sample in a study of blood T cell repertoires in COVID-19. The method was immunoSEQ multiplex PCR; TCRdb's version includes in-frame clones alone and lacks a portion of them. The sample gives a few hundred thousand clones, about 89% of which show up once; around 1.3% is in the top ten. Sequenced: peripheral blood. These receptors were obtained from a middle-aged man with acute or convalescent COVID-19. Both conserved end residues are part of each CDR3. The D gene is left open where the match is weak. Some rows have no size entry. The others give once, few or many, or a class for an expanded clone.

D gene: TRBD1
V gene: TRBV27
J gene: TRBJ1-3
clone size: NA
CDR3 protein: CASSPTGGIGNTIYF
CDR3 DNA: TGTGCCAGCAGTCCGACAGGGGGTATAGGAAACACCATATATTTT

D gene: NA
V gene: TRBV7-2
J gene: TRBJ2-7
clone size: NA
CDR3 protein: CASSLVAGVSEQYF
CDR3 DNA: TGTGCCAGCAGCTTAGTCGCAGGGGTTAGCGAGCAGTACTTC

D gene: TRBD1
V gene: TRBV4-1
J gene: TRBJ2-6
clone size: NA
CDR3 protein: CASSQRQGAYSGANVLTF
CDR3 DNA: TGCGCCAGCAGCCAACGACAGGGGGCATACTCTGGGGCCAACGTCCTGACTTTC

D gene: TRBD1
V gene: TRBV28
J gene: TRBJ1-5
clone size: NA
CDR3 protein: CASSTFQGARSQPQHF
CDR3 DNA: TGTGCCAGCAGCACTTTCCAGGGGGCGCGGAGTCAGCCCCAGCATTTT

D gene: NA
V gene: TRBV4-2
J gene: TRBJ2-7
clone size: NA
CDR3 protein: CASSQEPVTYEQYF
CDR3 DNA: TGTGCCAGCAGCCAAGAGCCGGTAACCTACGAGCAGTACTTC

D gene: TRBD2
V gene: TRBV28
J gene: TRBJ2-1
clone size: NA
CDR3 protein: CASSSQTSGRVYEQFF
CDR3 DNA: TGTGCCAGCAGTTCGCAGACTAGCGGGAGGGTCTATGAGCAGTTCTTC

D gene: NA
V gene: TRBV5-8
J gene: TRBJ1-4
clone size: NA
CDR3 protein: CASSLQATNEKLFF
CDR3 DNA: TGTGCCAGCAGCCTACAGGCAACTAATGAAAAACTGTTTTTT

D gene: TRBD1
V gene: TRBV27
J gene: TRBJ1-4
clone size: NA
CDR3 protein: CASSLGQGPTNEKLFF
CDR3 DNA: TGTGCCAGCAGTTTGGGACAGGGGCCGACTAATGAAAAACTGTTTTTT

D gene: TRBD2
V gene: TRBV2
J gene: TRBJ2-7
clone size: NA
CDR3 protein: CASTPGLGTYEQYF
CDR3 DNA: TGTGCCAGCACCCCGGGACTAGGGACCTACGAGCAGTACTTC

D gene: TRBD1
V gene: TRBV16
J gene: TRBJ2-2
clone size: NA
CDR3 protein: CASSRDRATGELFF
CDR3 DNA: TGTGCCAGCAGCCGGGACAGGGCGACCGGGGAGCTGTTTTTT

D gene: NA
V gene: TRBV2
J gene: TRBJ1-5
clone size: once
CDR3 protein: CASSGRADNSNQPQHF
CDR3 DNA: TGTGCCAGCAGTGGGCGGGCCGATAATAGCAATCAGCCCCAGCATTTT

D gene: TRBD1
V gene: TRBV4-3
J gene: TRBJ2-7
clone size: NA
CDR3 protein: CASSQAGGQGEQYF
CDR3 DNA: TGCGCCAGCAGCCAAGCAGGAGGACAGGGCGAGCAGTACTTC

D gene: TRBD1
V gene: TRBV7-9
J gene: TRBJ1-1
clone size: NA
CDR3 protein: CASSWGTGNTEAFF
CDR3 DNA: TGTGCCAGCAGTTGGGGGACAGGGAACACTGAAGCTTTCTTT

D gene: NA
V gene: TRBV11-2
J gene: TRBJ1-2
clone size: NA
CDR3 protein: CASSLDTAGISGYTF
CDR3 DNA: TGTGCCAGCAGCTTAGATACCGCAGGGATCTCTGGCTACACCTTC

D gene: NA
V gene: TRBV19
J gene: TRBJ1-3
clone size: NA
CDR3 protein: CASRGSPTIYF
CDR3 DNA: TGTGCCAGCCGGGGGAGTCCAACCATATATTTT

D gene: NA
V gene: TRBV4-2
J gene: TRBJ2-7
clone size: NA
CDR3 protein: CASSQGPGQTYEQYF
CDR3 DNA: TGTGCCAGCAGCCAGGGACCGGGACAAACCTACGAGCAGTACTTC

D gene: TRBD1
V gene: TRBV19
J gene: TRBJ1-2
clone size: NA
CDR3 protein: CASSRGTGFSYGYTF
CDR3 DNA: TGTGCCAGCTCCCGGGGGACAGGCTTTAGCTATGGCTACACCTTC

D gene: NA
V gene: TRBV7-5
J gene: TRBJ2-3
clone size: NA
CDR3 protein: CARSPPPGTGRPDTQYF
CDR3 DNA: TGTGCCAGAAGCCCGCCGCCCGGGACAGGGCGGCCAGATACGCAGTATTTT

D gene: TRBD2
V gene: TRBV4-1
J gene: TRBJ2-3
clone size: NA
CDR3 protein: CASSQKTGLAGGTPSTDTQYF
CDR3 DNA: TGCGCCAGCAGCCAGAAAACCGGACTAGCGGGGGGTACGCCAAGCACAGATACGCAGTATTTT

D gene: TRBD2
V gene: TRBV11-2
J gene: TRBJ2-2
clone size: once
CDR3 protein: CASMASGSFNTGELFF
CDR3 DNA: TGTGCCAGCATGGCTAGCGGGAGCTTCAACACCGGGGAGCTGTTTTTT

D gene: NA
V gene: TRBV6-5
J gene: TRBJ2-1
clone size: NA
CDR3 protein: CASRRQGRDEQFF
CDR3 DNA: TGTGCCAGCAGACGACAGGGGAGGGATGAGCAGTTCTTC

D gene: NA
V gene: TRBV4-3
J gene: TRBJ1-5
clone size: few
CDR3 protein: CASSQDRTDNQPQHF
CDR3 DNA: TGCGCCAGCAGCCAAGATAGAACAGATAATCAGCCCCAGCATTTT

D gene: TRBD1
V gene: TRBV27
J gene: TRBJ1-1
clone size: NA
CDR3 protein: CASSLGRQGFGEAFF
CDR3 DNA: TGTGCCAGCAGTTTAGGGCGACAGGGGTTTGGTGAAGCTTTCTTT

D gene: NA
V gene: TRBV4-3
J gene: TRBJ1-2
clone size: NA
CDR3 protein: CASSHFPPGGAYGYTF
CDR3 DNA: TGCGCCAGCAGCCATTTTCCTCCGGGGGGAGCCTATGGCTACACCTTC

D gene: NA
V gene: TRBV21-1
J gene: TRBJ1-1
clone size: NA
CDR3 protein: CASSIRGGGNTEAFF
CDR3 DNA: TGTGCCAGCAGCATCAGAGGCGGGGGGAACACTGAAGCTTTCTTT

D gene: NA
V gene: TRBV10-2
J gene: TRBJ2-7
clone size: NA
CDR3 protein: CASSEGYGASATPYEQYF
CDR3 DNA: TGCGCCAGCAGTGAGGGTTATGGGGCTAGCGCCACTCCCTACGAGCAGTACTTC

D gene: TRBD1
V gene: TRBV7-3
J gene: TRBJ2-7
clone size: NA
CDR3 protein: CASSLDRGGEQYF
CDR3 DNA: TGTGCCAGCAGCCTAGACAGGGGGGGCGAGCAGTACTTC

D gene: TRBD2
V gene: TRBV6-5
J gene: TRBJ2-3
clone size: once
CDR3 protein: CAGAVSGRWDTQYF
CDR3 DNA: TGTGCCGGGGCGGTAAGCGGGAGGTGGGATACGCAGTATTTT

D gene: NA
V gene: TRBV4-1
J gene: TRBJ1-3
clone size: NA
CDR3 protein: CASSPFPRNSGNTIYF
CDR3 DNA: TGCGCCAGCAGCCCGTTCCCGCGGAACTCTGGAAACACCATATATTTT

D gene: TRBD1
V gene: TRBV28
J gene: TRBJ1-5
clone size: once
CDR3 protein: CASSLPMTGNQPQHF
CDR3 DNA: TGTGCCAGCAGTTTACCTATGACAGGGAATCAGCCCCAGCATTTT

D gene: TRBD1
V gene: TRBV7-3
J gene: TRBJ1-1
clone size: NA
CDR3 protein: CASSPGTGVTEAFF
CDR3 DNA: TGTGCCAGCAGCCCGGGGACAGGGGTGACTGAAGCTTTCTTT

D gene: TRBD1
V gene: TRBV7-2
J gene: TRBJ1-2
clone size: NA
CDR3 protein: CASSKQGVLSASGYTF
CDR3 DNA: TGTGCCAGCAGCAAGCAGGGGGTCCTTTCGGCTAGCGGCTACACCTTC

D gene: NA
V gene: TRBV20-1
J gene: TRBJ2-7
clone size: NA
CDR3 protein: CSARAGEQYF
CDR3 DNA: TGCAGTGCTAGGGCTGGCGAGCAGTACTTC

D gene: TRBD1
V gene: TRBV4-1
J gene: TRBJ1-2
clone size: once
CDR3 protein: CASSPGDRSSYGYTF
CDR3 DNA: TGCGCCAGCAGCCCTGGGGACAGGTCCTCATATGGCTACACCTTC

D gene: NA
V gene: TRBV11-2
J gene: TRBJ2-7
clone size: NA
CDR3 protein: CASSFDRGGYEQYF
CDR3 DNA: TGTGCCAGCAGCTTTGACAGGGGAGGGTACGAGCAGTACTTC

D gene: TRBD2
V gene: TRBV4-2
J gene: TRBJ2-3
clone size: NA
CDR3 protein: CASSPRTSGGATQYF
CDR3 DNA: TGTGCCAGCAGCCCTAGGACTAGCGGGGGGGCTACGCAGTATTTT

D gene: NA
V gene: TRBV6-5
J gene: TRBJ2-1
clone size: NA
CDR3 protein: CASTPSGHEQFF
CDR3 DNA: TGTGCCAGCACCCCATCGGGACACGAGCAGTTCTTC

D gene: TRBD2
V gene: TRBV4-2
J gene: TRBJ2-7
clone size: few
CDR3 protein: CASSQDVSGYLYEQYF
CDR3 DNA: TGTGCCAGCAGCCAAGACGTTAGCGGGTACCTTTACGAGCAGTACTTC

D gene: NA
V gene: TRBV3-1/TRBV3-2
J gene: TRBJ1-4
clone size: NA
CDR3 protein: CASSQGRARGLFF
CDR3 DNA: TGTGCCAGCAGCCAAGGGAGGGCCCGAGGACTGTTTTTT

D gene: TRBD2
V gene: TRBV5-4
J gene: TRBJ2-1
clone size: NA
CDR3 protein: CASSPEGPSGRLEGKFF
CDR3 DNA: TGTGCCAGCAGCCCTGAGGGGCCTAGCGGGAGGCTCGAAGGGAAGTTCTTC

D gene: NA
V gene: TRBV2
J gene: TRBJ1-1
clone size: NA
CDR3 protein: CASLPSGPGDTEAFF
CDR3 DNA: TGTGCCAGCCTCCCTAGCGGCCCCGGAGACACTGAAGCTTTCTTT

D gene: TRBD2
V gene: TRBV7-8
J gene: TRBJ2-7
clone size: NA
CDR3 protein: CASSRAGGGGEQYF
CDR3 DNA: TGTGCCAGCAGCCGAGCGGGGGGCGGGGGAGAGCAGTACTTC

D gene: NA
V gene: TRBV4-1
J gene: TRBJ1-6
clone size: NA
CDR3 protein: CASSQERPSPLHF
CDR3 DNA: TGCGCCAGCAGCCAAGAGAGGCCTTCACCCCTCCACTTT

D gene: NA
V gene: TRBV7-2
J gene: TRBJ2-3
clone size: NA
CDR3 protein: CASSFSGRTDTQYF
CDR3 DNA: TGTGCCAGCAGCTTCAGCGGGCGCACAGATACGCAGTATTTT

D gene: TRBD1
V gene: TRBV9
J gene: TRBJ1-2
clone size: NA
CDR3 protein: CASGRGTGVYGYTF
CDR3 DNA: TGTGCCAGTGGGAGGGGGACAGGGGTTTATGGCTACACCTTC

D gene: NA
V gene: TRBV20-1
J gene: TRBJ1-5
clone size: once
CDR3 protein: CSASRTGLQPQHF
CDR3 DNA: TGCAGTGCTAGTCGTACAGGGTTACAGCCCCAGCATTTT

D gene: NA
V gene: TRBV7-6
J gene: TRBJ1-1
clone size: NA
CDR3 protein: CASSPSGAEAFF
CDR3 DNA: TGTGCCAGCAGCCCATCGGGGGCTGAAGCTTTCTTT

D gene: TRBD2
V gene: TRBV4-1
J gene: TRBJ2-3
clone size: NA
CDR3 protein: CASSRQLAGGPGTQYF
CDR3 DNA: TGCGCCAGCAGCCGCCAACTAGCGGGGGGGCCTGGTACGCAGTATTTT

D gene: NA
V gene: TRBV11-2
J gene: TRBJ1-1
clone size: NA
CDR3 protein: CASIAGIGNTEAFF
CDR3 DNA: TGTGCCAGCATAGCGGGGATAGGGAACACTGAAGCTTTCTTT

D gene: NA
V gene: TRBV10-3
J gene: TRBJ1-1
clone size: NA
CDR3 protein: CAISENGQRNTEAFF
CDR3 DNA: TGTGCCATCAGTGAAAACGGTCAGCGGAACACTGAAGCTTTCTTT

D gene: NA
V gene: TRBV28
J gene: TRBJ1-4
clone size: NA
CDR3 protein: CASTFGGVNNEKLFF
CDR3 DNA: TGTGCCAGCACTTTTGGGGGGGTTAATAATGAAAAACTGTTTTTT

D gene: NA
V gene: TRBV7-8
J gene: TRBJ1-2
clone size: NA
CDR3 protein: CASSLGPGNYGYTF
CDR3 DNA: TGTGCCAGCAGCTTAGGGCCAGGGAACTATGGCTACACCTTC

D gene: NA
V gene: TRBV2
J gene: TRBJ2-2
clone size: NA
CDR3 protein: CASKGSANTGELFF
CDR3 DNA: TGTGCCAGCAAGGGTAGCGCGAACACCGGGGAGCTGTTTTTT

D gene: NA
V gene: TRBV6-6
J gene: TRBJ2-7
clone size: NA
CDR3 protein: CASSRQYEQYF
CDR3 DNA: TGTGCCAGCAGTAGACAGTACGAGCAGTACTTC

D gene: NA
V gene: TRBV29-1
J gene: TRBJ1-2
clone size: NA
CDR3 protein: CSVEGGGNYGYTF
CDR3 DNA: TGCAGCGTTGAAGGGGGGGGTAACTATGGCTACACCTTC

D gene: NA
V gene: TRBV13
J gene: TRBJ2-7
clone size: once
CDR3 protein: CASSFPGQPYEQYF
CDR3 DNA: TGTGCCAGCAGCTTTCCGGGACAACCCTACGAGCAGTACTTC

D gene: NA
V gene: TRBV20-1
J gene: TRBJ2-1
clone size: NA
CDR3 protein: CSAGGDFEHYNEQFF
CDR3 DNA: TGCAGTGCTGGTGGAGACTTCGAGCATTACAATGAGCAGTTCTTC

D gene: TRBD1
V gene: TRBV19
J gene: TRBJ1-1
clone size: NA
CDR3 protein: CASSPGQGAAEAFF
CDR3 DNA: TGTGCCAGTAGTCCGGGACAGGGGGCCGCTGAAGCTTTCTTT

D gene: TRBD1
V gene: TRBV6-2/TRBV6-3
J gene: TRBJ2-5
clone size: NA
CDR3 protein: CASSSGTGDTQYF
CDR3 DNA: TGTGCCAGCAGTTCCGGGACAGGGGACACCCAGTACTTC

D gene: NA
V gene: TRBV27
J gene: TRBJ1-1
clone size: NA
CDR3 protein: CASRPLALNTEAFF
CDR3 DNA: TGTGCCAGCAGGCCCCTGGCCCTGAACACTGAAGCTTTCTTT